The subject of this entry is one TCR beta chain. Antigen: not known. CDR3 length: 15 amino acids. With 2 bases removed from V and 5 bases from J, the gap between germline ends came to 15 bases. Germline assignment: CDR1 SGHRS and CDR2 YFSETQ. This sample is part of a study of cytomegalovirus exposure and HLA in healthy donors. Findings and limits, study-wide: Most TCR beta V segments were productive about 87% or about 30% of the time in an earlier analysis. About 150 TCR beta chains were listed as cytomegalovirus-associated. Indistinguishable V segments such as TRBV6-2 and TRBV6-3 were excluded. Analysis performed later found around 15,000 TCR beta sequences associated with HLA alleles at 0.05 false discovery rate.

PCR employed 60 Vbeta and 13 Jbeta primers. The method was immunoSEQ multiplex PCR; TCRdb's version includes in-frame clones alone and lacks a portion of them. This sample has some 250,000 clones, with 82% found just once. Input material: PBMCs. This receptor was identified in a woman in her thirties or forties in good health and CMV-seropositive. The V gene is TRBV5-1, the J gene TRBJ2-3, with a possible D match to TRBD2 (6 bases). The CDR3 DNA sequence: TGCGCCAGCAGCTTTGCGGGACCCCAGGTAGATACGCAGTATTTT. It encodes CASSFAGPQVDTQYF.